The sequence of this TCR beta chain was determined in a study of cytomegalovirus exposure and HLA in healthy donors. Study-wide points: The dataset shows that most TCR sequences were rare, while some public TCRs occurred in many donors.

The donors were part of the roughly 130-subject validation cohort, which stood apart from the 666-subject first cohort. Profiling relied on immunoSEQ multiplex PCR, and the TCRdb table lists in-frame clones only, not all of them. The sample consists of more than 250,000 clones, roughly 87% of them appearing once. The CDR3 contains 12 residues. Germline V gene lookup returns CDR1 SQVTM and CDR2 ANQGSEA. The V and J ends lost 4 bases and 5 bases respectively, with 11 bases between them. In regard to this clone: Its specificity is unknown.

The chain links TRBV29-1 to TRBJ2-5, with a weak D call TRBD2 (6 bases). The sequenced material came from PBMCs. The TCR comes from a woman under 40 in good health and CMV-seronegative. CDR3 coding DNA: TGCAGCGTTGTCGGGGCGGGGGAGACCCAGTACTTC. Translation: CSVVGAGETQYF.